This T cell receptor beta chain is drawn from a study of blood T cell repertoires in COVID-19. The germline CDR1 and CDR2 sequences are ENHRY and SYGVKD. The CDR3 has 17 amino acids. V trimming: 4 bases; J trimming: 0 bases; junction bases outside the gene matches: 6. The authors' processing: Using reference gene primer amplification, nucleated cell counts were estimated. Only in-frame clones appear in the TCRdb table, and some are missing; sequencing was by immunoSEQ multiplex PCR. V and J calls and clone size are those listed in that table; D and trimming were worked out from the DNA. Counted here are some 150,000 clones, 75% to 85% occurring once; the ten biggest clones make up around 3%.

This chain joins TRBV10-3 and TRBJ2-3; 11 nucleotides align to TRBD2. The sequenced material came from peripheral blood. This receptor was obtained from a man in his fifties with acute or convalescent COVID-19. CDR3: CAISGTSGSSSTDTQYF. The CDR3 coding sequence is TGTGCCATCAGTGGGACTAGCGGGTCCTCTAGCACAGATACGCAGTATTTT.